The clone carrying this T cell receptor beta chain was seen a few times. Antigen unknown. This specimen belongs to a study of CD8 T cells in ankylosing spondylitis. Regarding the study as a whole: Disease-linked clones bore a CD8+ phenotype, appearing relatively rarely in peripheral blood. One TCR beta motif, made up of eight highly homologous variants, appeared characteristic of ankylosing spondylitis blood.

MiXCR, applied by TCRdb to the 5' RACE reads, yields one record per CDR3 protein. Among hundreds of thousands of distinct CDR3 sequences listed, roughly a quarter were seen once. CDR1 is DFQATT, CDR2 SNEGSKA, per germline (reference sequence). The CDR3 runs 14 residues. V was pared by 1 base and J by 2 bases, with 9 bases between. Sequencing used blood, either unsorted or a sorted T cell fraction (not recorded which). The TCR comes from a male donor with ankylosing spondylitis. The gene calls are TRBV20-1 and TRBJ1-5; D is unclear. CDR3 sequence (DNA): TGCAGTGCTAGAGGACCTCTAGGCAATCAGCCCCAGCATTTT. Amino acid sequence: CSARGPLGNQPQHF.